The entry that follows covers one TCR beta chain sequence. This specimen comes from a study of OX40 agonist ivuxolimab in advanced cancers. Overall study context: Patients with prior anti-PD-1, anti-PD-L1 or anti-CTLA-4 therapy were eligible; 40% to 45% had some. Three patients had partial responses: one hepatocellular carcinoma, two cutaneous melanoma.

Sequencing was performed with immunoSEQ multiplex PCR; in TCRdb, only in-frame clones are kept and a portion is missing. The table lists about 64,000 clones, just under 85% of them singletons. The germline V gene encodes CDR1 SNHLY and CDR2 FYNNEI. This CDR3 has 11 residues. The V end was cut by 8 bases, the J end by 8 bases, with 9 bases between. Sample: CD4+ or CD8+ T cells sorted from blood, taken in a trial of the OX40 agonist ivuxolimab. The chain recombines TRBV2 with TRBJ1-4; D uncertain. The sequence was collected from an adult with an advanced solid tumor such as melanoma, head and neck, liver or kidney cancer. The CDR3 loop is CASSGYEKLFF. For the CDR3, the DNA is TGTGCCAGCTCTGGATACGAAAAACTGTTTTTT. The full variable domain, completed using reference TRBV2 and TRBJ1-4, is EPEVTQTPSHQVTQMGQEVILRCVPISNHLYFYWYRQILGQKVEFLVSFYNNEISEKSEIFDDQFSVERPDGSNFTLKIRSTKLEDSAMYFCASSGYEKLFFGSGTQLSVL.